What follows is one TCR beta chain and its context. The data derive from a study of T-cell memory formation after mild COVID-19. Study as a whole: The two donors had largely donor-specific TCR clusters.

Using its own MiXCR run on the 5' RACE reads, TCRdb lists one record per CDR3 protein. This sample has roughly 110,000 distinct CDR3 sequences, with 22% found just once. Germline CDR1 SEHNR, CDR2 FQNEAQ (reference sequence). The CDR3 covers 15 residues. V trimming: 5 bases; J trimming: 1 base; junction bases outside the gene matches: 7. The sample taken for sequencing was PBMCs or a T cell subset sorted from them (not recorded which). The chain couples TRBV7-9 to TRBJ1-1; 7 bases match TRBD1. This sequence originates from a man aged 18 to 30 who had mild COVID-19 (a few samples of this study predate the infection). Cell type and time point are not known. CDR3 protein: CASSAPGTENTEAFF. In DNA, the CDR3 is TGTGCCAGCAGCGCACCCGGGACAGAGAACACTGAAGCTTTCTTT.